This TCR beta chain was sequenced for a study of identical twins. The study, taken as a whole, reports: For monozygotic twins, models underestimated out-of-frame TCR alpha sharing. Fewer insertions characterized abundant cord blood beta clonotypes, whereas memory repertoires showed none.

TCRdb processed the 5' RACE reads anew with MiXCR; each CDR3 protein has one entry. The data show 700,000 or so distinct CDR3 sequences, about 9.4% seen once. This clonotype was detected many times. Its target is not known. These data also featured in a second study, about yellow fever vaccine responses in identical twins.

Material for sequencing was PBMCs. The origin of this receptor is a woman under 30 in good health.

As DNA, the CDR3 is TGTGCCAGCAGCACGATCGGGAAGGACACCGGGGAGCTGTTTTTT. Amino acid sequence: CASSTIGKDTGELFF. This chain uses TRBV12-3 or TRBV12-4 with TRBJ2-2, with D perhaps TRBD2 (5 bases). The CDR3 contains 15 residues. Trimming removed 6 bases from V and 3 bases from J, with 14 bases in between.